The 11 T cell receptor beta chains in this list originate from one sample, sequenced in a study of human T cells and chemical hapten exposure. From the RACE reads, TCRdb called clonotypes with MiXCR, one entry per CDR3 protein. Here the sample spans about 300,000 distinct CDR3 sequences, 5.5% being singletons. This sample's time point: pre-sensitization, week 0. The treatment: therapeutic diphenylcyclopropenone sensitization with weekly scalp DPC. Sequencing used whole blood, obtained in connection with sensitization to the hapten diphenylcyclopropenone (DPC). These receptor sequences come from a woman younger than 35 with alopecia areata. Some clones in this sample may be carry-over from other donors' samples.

The CDR3 DNA reads TGTGCCAGCAGTAAAGGGGAGGGGAATCAGCCCCAGCATTTT. It encodes CASSKGEGNQPQHF. The chain joins TRBV6-2 or TRBV6-3 to TRBJ1-5, with a tentative D call TRBD1 (5 bases). From germline, CDR1 is MNHEY and CDR2 SVGEGT. The CDR3 covers 14 residues. V gave up 5 bases and J gave up 4 bases, with 12 bases separating them.

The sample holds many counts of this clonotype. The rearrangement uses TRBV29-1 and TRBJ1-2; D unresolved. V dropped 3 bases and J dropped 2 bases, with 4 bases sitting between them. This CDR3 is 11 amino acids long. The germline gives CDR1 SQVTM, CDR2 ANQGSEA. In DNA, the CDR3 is TGCAGCGTTGAGGACAACTATGGCTACACCTTC. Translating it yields CSVEDNYGYTF.

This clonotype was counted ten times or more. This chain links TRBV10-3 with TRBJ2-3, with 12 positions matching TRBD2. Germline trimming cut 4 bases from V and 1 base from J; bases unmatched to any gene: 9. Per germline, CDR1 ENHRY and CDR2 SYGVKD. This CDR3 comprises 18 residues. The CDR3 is CAISGGLAGGPGTDTQYF. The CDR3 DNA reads TGTGCCATCAGTGGAGGGCTAGCGGGGGGGCCGGGCACAGATACGCAGTATTTT.

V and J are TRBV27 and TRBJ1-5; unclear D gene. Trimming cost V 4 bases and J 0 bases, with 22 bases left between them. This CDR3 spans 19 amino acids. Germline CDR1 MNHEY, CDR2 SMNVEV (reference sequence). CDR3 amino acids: CASSSSGLQSYYSNQPQHF. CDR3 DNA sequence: TGTGCCAGCAGTTCATCGGGCCTCCAGAGCTATTATAGCAATCAGCCCCAGCATTTT.

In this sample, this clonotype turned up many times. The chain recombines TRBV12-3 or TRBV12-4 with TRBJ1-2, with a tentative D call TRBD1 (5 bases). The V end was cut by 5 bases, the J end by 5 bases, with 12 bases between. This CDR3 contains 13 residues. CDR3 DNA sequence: TGTGCCAGCAGTCTTCAGGGTGGTTATGGCTACACCTTC. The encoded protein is CASSLQGGYGYTF.

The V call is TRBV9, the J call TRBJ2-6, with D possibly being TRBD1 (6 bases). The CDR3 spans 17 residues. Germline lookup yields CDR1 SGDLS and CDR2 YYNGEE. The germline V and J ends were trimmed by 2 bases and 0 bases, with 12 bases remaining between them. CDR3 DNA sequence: TGTGCCAGCAGCGTCGGACAGATACCCTCTGGGGCCAACGTCCTGACTTTC. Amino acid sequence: CASSVGQIPSGANVLTF. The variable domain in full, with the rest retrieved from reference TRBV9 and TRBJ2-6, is DSGVTQTPKHLITATGQRVTLRCSPRSGDLSVYWYQQSLDQGLQFLIQYYNGEERAKGNILERFSAQQFPDLHSELNLSSLELGDSALYFCASSVGQIPSGANVLTFGAGSRLTVL.

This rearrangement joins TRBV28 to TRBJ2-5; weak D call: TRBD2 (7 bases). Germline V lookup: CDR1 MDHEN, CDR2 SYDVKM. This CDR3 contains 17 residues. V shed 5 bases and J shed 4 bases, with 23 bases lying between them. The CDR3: CASSPMSGGPGGETQYF. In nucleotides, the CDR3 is TGTGCCAGCAGTCCCATGTCCGGGGGGCCAGGAGGAGAGACCCAGTACTTC.

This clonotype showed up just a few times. The chain's CDR3 is CASSFWDRALNTIYF. CDR3 DNA sequence: TGTGCCAGCAGCTTTTGGGACAGGGCCTTAAACACCATATATTTT. The V call is TRBV7-2, the J call TRBJ1-3, with 9 bases matching TRBD1. After removal of 3 bases from V and 6 bases from J, the junction contained 6 bases not matched to a gene. This CDR3 comprises 15 residues. Germline assignment: CDR1 SGHTA and CDR2 FQGNSA.

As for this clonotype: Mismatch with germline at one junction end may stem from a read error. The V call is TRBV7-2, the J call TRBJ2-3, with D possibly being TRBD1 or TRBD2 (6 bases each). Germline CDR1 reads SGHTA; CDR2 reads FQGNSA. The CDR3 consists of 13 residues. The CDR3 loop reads CASSPRDTRRIIF. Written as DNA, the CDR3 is TGTGCCAGCAGCCCGCGGGACACCCGAAGGATTATTTTT.

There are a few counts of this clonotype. CDR3 sequence: CASSRTGTGSTGELFF. In nucleotides, the CDR3 is TGTGCCAGCAGCCGAACCGGGACAGGGAGTACCGGGGAGCTGTTTTTT. V is TRBV6-5 and J is TRBJ2-2, with TRBD1 matching 9 bases. Trimming removed 6 bases from V and 5 bases from J; junction bases left unmatched: 10. The germline CDR1 and CDR2 sequences are MNHEY and SVGAGI. The CDR3 runs to 16 residues.

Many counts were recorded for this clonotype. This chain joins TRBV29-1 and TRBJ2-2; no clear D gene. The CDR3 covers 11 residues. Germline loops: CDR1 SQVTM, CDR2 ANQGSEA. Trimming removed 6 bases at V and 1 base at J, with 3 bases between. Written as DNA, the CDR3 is TGCAGCGTCCTGAACACCGGGGAGCTGTTTTTT. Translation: CSVLNTGELFF.